A single sample is the source of the 32 T cell receptor beta chains below, sequenced in a study of blood T cells in healthy people across ages. A J-beta primer mix and a sample-barcoded 5' primer were used in a second PCR of about 7 to 11 cycles. TCRdb reanalysed the 5' RACE reads using MiXCR and keeps one entry per CDR3 protein. The sample includes about 1.6 million distinct CDR3 sequences, about 31% of them seen just once. Material for sequencing was blood. These receptors were collected from a woman aged 25 to 39 in good health.

As for this clonotype: A read error may be the cause here, since a much bigger clone is one base away. The chain employs TRBV12-3 or TRBV12-4 and TRBJ2-1, with 9 nucleotides matching TRBD1. With 9 bases clipped from V and 3 bases from J, the junction kept 9 bases outside the gene matches. The CDR3 runs to 15 residues. The CDR3 DNA sequence: TGTGCCAGTCATCCAAGACAGGGGGACTACAATGAGCAGTTCTTC. Translated: CASHPRQGDYNEQFF.

This clonotype was detected only a few times. The chain employs TRBV20-1 and TRBJ1-2; 9 positions agree with TRBD1. Germline loops: CDR1 DFQATT, CDR2 SNEGSKA (reference sequence). The CDR3 has 17 amino acids. Germline trimming cut 3 bases from V and 8 bases from J; bases unmatched to any gene: 19. The DNA of the CDR3 is TGCAGTGCTAGCTTTTTCGCGGGACAGGGAATAGTCAGCGGCTACACCTTC. Protein sequence: CSASFFAGQGIVSGYTF.

This clonotype was counted only a few times. The chain links TRBV25-1 to TRBJ2-3, with unresolved D. V was cut by 7 bases and J by 6 bases, with 14 bases left in between. Germline CDR1 MGHDK, CDR2 SYGVNS. This CDR3 has 13 residues. This CDR3 is CASNWGHSDTQYF. CDR3 DNA: TGTGCCAGCAATTGGGGTCATAGCGATACGCAGTATTTT.

The genes are TRBV28 and TRBJ2-5; the D gene is possibly TRBD2 (6 bases). The J call may be mistaken, given a closer DNA end match to TRBJ2-7. Germline V gives CDR1 MDHEN, CDR2 SYDVKM. The CDR3 consists of 14 residues. DNA of the CDR3: TGTGCCAGCCTCGCTGGCGGGATAAGGAACGAGCAGTACTTC. It codes for CASLAGGIRNEQYF.

V usage is TRBV11-2 and J usage is TRBJ2-4; D might be TRBD2 (6 bases). The last part of the DNA fits TRBJ2-7 better; the J call may be wrong. The CDR3 is made up of 16 amino acids. Germline loops: CDR1 SGHAT, CDR2 FQNNGV. The DNA of the CDR3 is TGTGCCAGCAGCTTAATGGCCGGGAGTACAGTGGACGAGCAGTACTTC. Its translation: CASSLMAGSTVDEQYF.

The rearrangement links TRBV5-5 to TRBJ2-5; 7 bases match TRBD1. Germline V lookup: CDR1 SGHKS, CDR2 YYEKEE (reference sequence). The CDR3 extends over 12 amino acids. Unmatched junction bases numbered 6, after V lost 3 bases and J lost 10 bases. The CDR3 is CASSSLQGIQYF. CDR3 bases: TGTGCCAGCAGCTCCTTACAGGGGATCCAGTACTTC.

This clonotype was observed at least ten times. The CDR3 sequence: CASSPAPGSYGYTF. CDR3 in DNA: TGTGCCAGCAGCCCCGCCCCAGGGAGCTATGGCTACACCTTC. The gene calls are TRBV5-5 and TRBJ1-2; tentatively, D is TRBD1 (5 bases). Germline CDR1 is SGHKS and CDR2 is YYEKEE (reference sequence). V lost 4 bases to trimming and J lost 4 bases, with 14 bases between them. The CDR3 contains 14 residues.

There are a few counts of this clonotype. The chain employs TRBV11-2 and TRBJ2-7, with D possibly being TRBD1 (6 bases). The germline V gene has CDR1 SGHAT and CDR2 FQNNGV. The CDR3 extends over 16 amino acids. V lost 5 bases and J lost 3, with 20 bases in between. The CDR3 DNA follows: TGTGCCAGCAGCCGCTTGATTGGACAGAGATTCTACGAGCAGTACTTC. It is translated as CASSRLIGQRFYEQYF.

This clonotype appeared a few times. The J gene is TRBJ1-1, the V gene TRBV7-2; D call uncertain. CDR3 length: 14 amino acids. Per the germline V gene, CDR1 is SGHTA and CDR2 is FQGNSA. V was clipped by 2 bases and J by 1 base, with 8 bases between them. CDR3 in DNA: TGTGCCAGCAGCTTAAGGGCCCCGAACACTGAAGCTTTCTTT. Translating it yields CASSLRAPNTEAFF.

CDR3 loop: CASSHQSKSYEQYF. CDR3 nucleotides: TGCGCCAGCAGCCACCAGTCGAAGTCCTACGAGCAGTACTTC. The chain employs TRBV5-1 and TRBJ2-7; D gene unclear. Germline loops: CDR1 SGHRS, CDR2 YFSETQ. The CDR3 runs to 14 residues. Trimming took 4 bases from V and 1 from J, leaving 12 bases between them. Drawing the rest from reference TRBV5-1 and TRBJ2-7, the complete variable domain is KAGVTQTPRYLIKTRGQQVTLSCSPISGHRSVSWYQQTPGQGLQFLFEYFSETQRNKGNFPGRFSGRQFSNSRSEMNVSTLELGDSALYLCASSHQSKSYEQYFGPGTRLTVT.

The V gene is TRBV20-1, the J gene TRBJ2-7; TRBD2 matches at 8 bases. The ends lost 6 bases at V and 5 bases at J; junction bases unmatched: 21. The germline CDR1 and CDR2 sequences are DFQATT and SNEGSKA (reference sequence). There are 17 residues in the CDR3. For the CDR3, the DNA is TGCAGTGCCCCTAAGGCAGAGAGCGGGAGCATTCCCCACGAGCAGTACTTC. Translation: CSAPKAESGSIPHEQYF.

The chain combines TRBV6-6 with TRBJ1-5, with TRBD1 matching 7 bases. The CDR3 sequence is 15 residues long. V lost 7 bases to trimming and J lost 4 bases; unmatched junction nucleotides: 10. Germline lookup yields CDR1 MNHNY and CDR2 SVGAGI (reference sequence). CDR3 in amino acids: CASTSPDRLNQPQHF. CDR3 nucleotides: TGTGCCAGCACCTCACCGGACAGGTTAAATCAGCCCCAGCATTTT.

Regarding this clonotype: With a much larger clone just one base away, this may be a read error. V usage is TRBV18 and J usage is TRBJ2-7; no definite D call. The J call may not be correct, given that the DNA end is closer to TRBJ2-5. The CDR3 totals 12 residues. Germline CDR1 reads KGHSH; CDR2 reads LQKENI. Here the CDR3 reads CANSPREETQYF. The DNA for the CDR3 is TGTGCCAACTCACCAAGGGAAGAGACCCAGTACTTC.

The chain joins TRBV29-1 to TRBJ1-1, with TRBD1 matching over 7 bases. The germline V gene encodes CDR1 SQVTM and CDR2 ANQGSEA. This CDR3 is built from 15 residues. After removal of 5 bases from V and 7 bases from J, the junction contained 16 bases not matched to a gene. CDR3 in amino acids: CSVSLGTATFHEAFF. The CDR3 region has the DNA TGCAGCGTTTCACTCGGGACAGCGACCTTTCATGAAGCTTTCTTT.

This clonotype was observed a handful of times. The genes are TRBV7-9 and TRBJ2-2; D is possibly TRBD2 (6 bases). Trimming shortened V by 5 bases and J by 0 bases, and 16 bases separated the two germline ends. Germline CDR1 SEHNR, CDR2 FQNEAQ (reference sequence). The CDR3 is made up of 17 amino acids. The CDR3 reads CASSPRIGGSNTGELFF. The CDR3 nucleotides are TGTGCCAGCAGCCCAAGAATCGGGGGATCGAACACCGGGGAGCTGTTTTTT.

This clonotype was counted between two and nine times. The chain carries TRBV6-1 and TRBJ2-5; 12 bases match TRBD1. This CDR3 comprises 16 residues. In germline, CDR1 is MNHNS, CDR2 SASEGT. Unmatched junction bases numbered 9, after V lost 5 bases and J lost 5 bases. CDR3 sequence reads: CASSNRDRGLRETQYF. As DNA, the CDR3 is TGTGCCAGCAGTAACCGGGACAGGGGGCTTCGGGAGACCCAGTACTTC.

Ten or more counts support this clonotype. The CDR3 region is CAINDRVSYEQYF. CDR3 bases: TGTGCCATCAACGACAGGGTGTCCTACGAGCAGTACTTC. The gene calls are TRBV10-3 and TRBJ2-7; 7 bases match TRBD1. CDR3 length: 13 residues. With 7 bases clipped from V and 1 base from J, the junction kept 4 bases outside the gene matches. Germline CDR1 reads ENHRY; CDR2 reads SYGVKD.

In its sample, this clonotype was seen a few times. V gene TRBV4-1 combines with J gene TRBJ1-5, with D perhaps TRBD1 (5 bases). The CDR3 is 14 residues long. Germline V lookup: CDR1 MGHRA, CDR2 YSYEKL. Trimming took 1 base from V and 5 from J, leaving 9 bases between them. CDR3 nucleotide sequence: TGCGCCAGCAGCCAAGGCCAGGGAGATCAGCCCCAGCATTTT. Its translation: CASSQGQGDQPQHF.

This clonotype came up many times. This chain connects TRBV4-2 to TRBJ2-7, with TRBD1 as a possible D gene (6 bases). The CDR3 spans 15 residues. Germline assignment: CDR1 LGHNA and CDR2 YNFKEQ. Trimming took 0 bases from V and 4 from J, leaving 13 bases between them. The CDR3 nucleotides read TGTGCCAGCAGCCAAGATAAGTTGGGGGCTTACGAGCAGTACTTC. As protein: CASSQDKLGAYEQYF.

In the case of this clonotype: One end of the junction is discordant with germline, which a read error may explain. The chain combines TRBV11-2 with TRBJ2-1, with TRBD2 matching 8 bases. This CDR3 is built from 15 residues. Germline V gives CDR1 SGHAT, CDR2 FQNNGV. CDR3 in DNA: TGTACCAGCCGGGCCGCGGGAGGTTCCTACAATGAGCAGTTCTTC. Protein product: CTSRAAGGSYNEQFF.

This clonotype showed up just a few times. This chain joins TRBV7-9 and TRBJ1-1; the D is unclear. V was cut by 0 bases and J by 3 bases, with 11 bases left in between. The V gene's germline CDR1 is SEHNR and CDR2 FQNEAQ (reference sequence). The CDR3 consists of 15 residues. The CDR3, as DNA: TGTGCCAGCAGCTTAGCCGGGGAAGCGGACACTGAAGCTTTCTTT. Translated: CASSLAGEADTEAFF.

The chain combines TRBV30 with TRBJ1-1; the D gene is possibly TRBD1 (5 bases). Between the trimmed V and J ends, which lost 0 bases and 1 base, there was a span of 15 bases. Per germline, CDR1 GTSNPN and CDR2 SVGIG (reference sequence). This CDR3 contains 16 residues. In DNA form, the CDR3 reads TGTGCCTGGAGTGTACCGAGGGGCGCAGGGAACACTGAAGCTTTCTTT. The encoded protein is CAWSVPRGAGNTEAFF.

The chain recombines TRBV6-1 with TRBJ1-2; D is unclear. Germline assignment: CDR1 MNHNS and CDR2 SASEGT. The V end was cut by 3 bases, the J end by 5 bases, with 7 bases between. This CDR3 region has 12 residues. For the CDR3, the DNA is TGTGCCAGCAGTGACCGACATTATGGCTACACCTTC. Protein product: CASSDRHYGYTF.

This chain uses TRBV12-3 or TRBV12-4 with TRBJ2-2; 7 bases map to TRBD1. The CDR3 covers 15 residues. V lost 5 bases, J lost 1 base, and 4 bases stayed unmatched. This chain's CDR3 is CASSPDRRNTGELFF. The CDR3 DNA is TGTGCCAGCAGTCCGGACAGGAGGAACACCGGGGAGCTGTTTTTT.

This clonotype has just a few counts. The V call is TRBV29-1, the J call TRBJ1-5, with 9 bases aligning to TRBD1. CDR3 length: 11 amino acids. Germline V lookup: CDR1 SQVTM, CDR2 ANQGSEA. The V and J ends lost 7 bases and 11 bases, in that order; junction bases with no gene match: 6. The CDR3 loop is CSAGTGTAQHF. As DNA, the CDR3 is TGCAGCGCAGGGACAGGGACTGCCCAGCATTTT.

This clonotype has a handful of counts. This chain uses TRBV12-3 or TRBV12-4 with TRBJ1-6, with a possible D match to TRBD1 (5 bases). The V gene lost 7 bases and the J gene lost 9 bases, with 10 bases spanning the gap. The CDR3 consists of 12 residues. The CDR3 region is CASTSRGSPLHF. CDR3 nucleotide sequence: TGTGCCAGCACGTCGAGGGGTTCACCCCTCCACTTT.

This clonotype occurred a few times. The chain employs TRBV7-9 and TRBJ2-5; 12 bases fit TRBD1. Trimming took 5 bases from V and 4 from J; bases not matched to a gene: 8. Per the germline V gene, CDR1 is SEHNR and CDR2 is FQNEAQ (reference sequence). This CDR3 comprises 16 residues. The CDR3 region has the DNA TGTGCCAGCAGCGCTGCGGGACAGGGGGCGGGAGAGACCCAGTACTTC. Its translation: CASSAAGQGAGETQYF.

The chain couples TRBV5-1 to TRBJ2-1; possibly TRBD1 or TRBD2 for D (5 bases each). The germline CDR1 and CDR2 sequences are SGHRS and YFSETQ. This CDR3 has 20 amino acids. The V gene lost 4 bases and the J gene lost 0 bases, with 26 bases spanning the gap. The CDR3 region has the DNA TGCGCCAGCAGCCTGACCTTGACCGGGGCAGGAAGGAGCTCCTACAATGAGCAGTTCTTC. It specifies CASSLTLTGAGRSSYNEQFF.

This clonotype has a handful of counts. J is TRBJ1-1 and V is TRBV29-1; the D gene is possibly TRBD1 (5 bases). From germline, CDR1 is SQVTM and CDR2 ANQGSEA. CDR3 size: 14 residues. Trimming shortened V by 6 bases and J by 4 bases, and 18 bases separated the two germline ends. CDR3 DNA: TGCAGCGTCCGACCGGGTGGGGGTGGCACTGAAGCTTTCTTT. Amino acid sequence: CSVRPGGGGTEAFF.

Only a few counts were recorded for this clonotype. The chain uses TRBV5-1 and TRBJ1-4, with D possibly being TRBD1 (6 bases). This CDR3 is built from 14 residues. CDR1 and CDR2 from the germline V gene are SGHRS and YFSETQ. With 2 bases removed from V and 8 bases from J, the gap between germline ends came to 13 bases. DNA of the CDR3: TGCGCCAGCAGCTTCAGGGGTTGGGGAGAAAAACTGTTTTTT. It codes for CASSFRGWGEKLFF.

This chain links TRBV12-3 or TRBV12-4 with TRBJ2-7; a weak D match, TRBD2 (6 bases). The CDR3 consists of 14 residues. Trimming stripped 6 bases from V and 2 bases from J, with 14 bases between. In DNA form, the CDR3 reads TGTGCCAGCAGCACCTGGGACTCCCCCTACGAGCAGTACTTC. It translates to CASSTWDSPYEQYF.

CDR3 protein: CASSPQGYMNTEAFF. The DNA of the CDR3 is TGCGCCAGCAGCCCGCAGGGCTACATGAACACTGAAGCTTTCTTT. The chain has TRBV5-1 and TRBJ1-1; D possibly corresponds to TRBD1 (5 bases). The V and J ends lost 4 bases and 0 bases respectively, with 13 bases between them. The germline V gene encodes CDR1 SGHRS and CDR2 YFSETQ. The CDR3 spans 15 residues.